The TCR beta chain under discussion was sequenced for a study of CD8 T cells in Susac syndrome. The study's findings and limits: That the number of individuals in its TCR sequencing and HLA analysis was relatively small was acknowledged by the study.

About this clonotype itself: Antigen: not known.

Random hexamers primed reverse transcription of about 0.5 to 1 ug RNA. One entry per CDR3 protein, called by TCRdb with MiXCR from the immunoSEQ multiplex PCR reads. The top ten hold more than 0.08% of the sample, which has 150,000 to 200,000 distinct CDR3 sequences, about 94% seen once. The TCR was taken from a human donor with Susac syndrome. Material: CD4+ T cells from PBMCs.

CDR3 nucleotides: TGCAGTGCTAGAGCGGGTCTCAGTTACAATGAGCAGTTCTTC. Protein sequence: CSARAGLSYNEQFF. The chain has TRBV20-1 and TRBJ2-1; no clear D gene. This CDR3 spans 14 amino acids. Germline V gene data show CDR1 as DFQATT and CDR2 as SNEGSKA (reference sequence). Trimming left V 1 base short and J 4 bases short, with 11 bases between.